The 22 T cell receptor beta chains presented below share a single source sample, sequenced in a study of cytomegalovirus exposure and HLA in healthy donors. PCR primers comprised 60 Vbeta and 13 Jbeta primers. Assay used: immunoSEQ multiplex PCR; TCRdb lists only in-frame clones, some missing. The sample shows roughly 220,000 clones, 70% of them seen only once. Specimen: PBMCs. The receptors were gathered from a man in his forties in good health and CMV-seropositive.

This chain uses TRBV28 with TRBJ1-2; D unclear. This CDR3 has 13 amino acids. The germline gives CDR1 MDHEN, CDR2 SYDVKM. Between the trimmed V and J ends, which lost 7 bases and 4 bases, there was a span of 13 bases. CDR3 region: CASTLPGVYGYTF. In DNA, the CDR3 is TGTGCCAGCACCCTGCCTGGAGTCTATGGCTACACCTTC.

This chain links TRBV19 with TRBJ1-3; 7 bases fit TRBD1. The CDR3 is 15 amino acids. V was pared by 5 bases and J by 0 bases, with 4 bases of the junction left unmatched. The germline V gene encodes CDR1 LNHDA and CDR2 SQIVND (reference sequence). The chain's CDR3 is CASSAWDSSGNTIYF. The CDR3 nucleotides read TGTGCCAGTAGTGCTTGGGACAGCTCTGGAAACACCATATATTTT. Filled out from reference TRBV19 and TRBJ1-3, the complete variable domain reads DGGITQSPKYLFRKEGQNVTLSCEQNLNHDAMYWYRQDPGQGLRLIYYSQIVNDFQKGDIAEGYSVSREKKESFPLTVTSAQKNPTAFYLCASSAWDSSGNTIYFGEGSWLTVV.

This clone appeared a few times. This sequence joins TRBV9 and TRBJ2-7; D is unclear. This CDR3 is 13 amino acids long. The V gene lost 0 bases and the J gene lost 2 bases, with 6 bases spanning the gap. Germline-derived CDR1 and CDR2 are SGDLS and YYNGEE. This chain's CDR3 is CASSVGPTYEQYF. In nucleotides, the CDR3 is TGTGCCAGCAGCGTAGGTCCTACCTACGAGCAGTACTTC.

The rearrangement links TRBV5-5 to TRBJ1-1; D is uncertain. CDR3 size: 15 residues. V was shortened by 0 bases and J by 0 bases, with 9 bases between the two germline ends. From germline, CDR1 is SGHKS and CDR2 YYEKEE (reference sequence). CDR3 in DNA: TGTGCCAGCAGCTTGGCGTCACACATGAACACTGAAGCTTTCTTT. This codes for CASSLASHMNTEAFF.

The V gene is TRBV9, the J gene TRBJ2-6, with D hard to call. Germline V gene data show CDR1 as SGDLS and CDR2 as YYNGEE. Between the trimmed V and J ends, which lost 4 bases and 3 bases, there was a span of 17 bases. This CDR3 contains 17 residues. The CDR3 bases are TGTGCCAGCAGCCCCCCCCAATCAGTCCGTGGGGCCAACGTCCTGACTTTC. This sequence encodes CASSPPQSVRGANVLTF.

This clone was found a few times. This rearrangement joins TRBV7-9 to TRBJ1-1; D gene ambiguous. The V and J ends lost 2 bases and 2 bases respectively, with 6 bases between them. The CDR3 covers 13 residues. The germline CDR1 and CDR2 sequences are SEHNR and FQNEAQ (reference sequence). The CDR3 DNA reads TGTGCCAGCAGCTTAAACAGCAACACTGAAGCTTTCTTT. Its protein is CASSLNSNTEAFF.

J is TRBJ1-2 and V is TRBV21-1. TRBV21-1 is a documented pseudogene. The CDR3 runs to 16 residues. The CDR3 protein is CASSTLKGGHNYGYTF. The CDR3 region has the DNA TGTGCCAGCAGCACCCTTAAGGGAGGGCATAACTATGGCTACACCTTC.

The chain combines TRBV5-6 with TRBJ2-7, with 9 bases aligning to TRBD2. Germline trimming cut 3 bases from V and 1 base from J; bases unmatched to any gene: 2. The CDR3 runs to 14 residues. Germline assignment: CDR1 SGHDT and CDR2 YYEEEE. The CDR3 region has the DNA TGTGCCAGCAGCTCAGCGGGGGGATCCTACGAGCAGTACTTC. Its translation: CASSSAGGSYEQYF.

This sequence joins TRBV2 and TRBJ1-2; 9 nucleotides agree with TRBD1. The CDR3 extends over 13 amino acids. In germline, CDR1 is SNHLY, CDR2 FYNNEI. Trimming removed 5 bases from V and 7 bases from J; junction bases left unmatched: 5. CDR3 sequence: CASSRDREGGYTF. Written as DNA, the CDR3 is TGTGCCAGCAGTAGGGACAGGGAGGGTGGCTACACCTTC.

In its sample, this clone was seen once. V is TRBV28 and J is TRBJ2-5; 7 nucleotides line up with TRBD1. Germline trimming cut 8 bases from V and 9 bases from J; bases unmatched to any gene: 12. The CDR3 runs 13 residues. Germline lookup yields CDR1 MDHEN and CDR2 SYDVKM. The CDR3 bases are TGTGCCAGCTACGGAGACAGGGAACGGGCCCAGTACTTC. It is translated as CASYGDRERAQYF.

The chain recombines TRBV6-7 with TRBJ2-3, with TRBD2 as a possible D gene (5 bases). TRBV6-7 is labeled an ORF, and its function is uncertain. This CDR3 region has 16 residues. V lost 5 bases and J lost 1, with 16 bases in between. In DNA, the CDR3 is TGTGCCAGCAGTCCTCCCGGGGATAGCGGCACAGATACGCAGTATTTT. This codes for CASSPPGDSGTDTQYF.

CDR3 nucleotide sequence: TGCGCCAGCAGCTTGGACAGGGGAATTTCTGGGGCCAACGTCCTGACTTTC. Encoded protein: CASSLDRGISGANVLTF. The chain joins TRBV5-1 to TRBJ2-6; TRBD1 agrees at 7 bases. This CDR3 comprises 17 residues. V was clipped by 0 bases and J by 1 base; unmatched bases: 4. CDR1 is SGHRS and CDR2 is YFSETQ in the germline V gene.

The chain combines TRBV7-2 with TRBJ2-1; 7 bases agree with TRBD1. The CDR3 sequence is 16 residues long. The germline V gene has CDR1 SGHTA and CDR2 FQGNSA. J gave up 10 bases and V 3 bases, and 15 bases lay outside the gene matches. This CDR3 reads CASSFRGDSVNWEQFF. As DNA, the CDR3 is TGTGCCAGCAGCTTTCGAGGGGACAGCGTTAATTGGGAGCAGTTCTTC. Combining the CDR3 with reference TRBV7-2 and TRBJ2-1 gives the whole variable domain GAGVSQSPSNKVTEKGKDVELRCDPISGHTALYWYRQSLGQGLEFLIYFQGNSAPDKSGLPSDRFSAERTGGSVSTLTIQRTQQEDSAVYLCASSFRGDSVNWEQFFGPGTRLTVL.

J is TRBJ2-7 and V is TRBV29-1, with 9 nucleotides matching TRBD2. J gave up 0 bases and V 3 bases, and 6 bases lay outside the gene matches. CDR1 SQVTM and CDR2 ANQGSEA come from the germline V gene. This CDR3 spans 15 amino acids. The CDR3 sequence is CSVDFLAGHSYEQYF. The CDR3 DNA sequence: TGCAGCGTTGACTTTCTAGCGGGGCACTCCTACGAGCAGTACTTC.

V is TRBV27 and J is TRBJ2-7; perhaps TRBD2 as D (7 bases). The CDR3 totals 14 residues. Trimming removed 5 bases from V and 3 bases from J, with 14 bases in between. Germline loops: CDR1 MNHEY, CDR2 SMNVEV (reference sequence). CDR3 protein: CASSLQGGGYEQYF. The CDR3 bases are TGTGCCAGCAGTCTACAAGGGGGGGGCTACGAGCAGTACTTC.

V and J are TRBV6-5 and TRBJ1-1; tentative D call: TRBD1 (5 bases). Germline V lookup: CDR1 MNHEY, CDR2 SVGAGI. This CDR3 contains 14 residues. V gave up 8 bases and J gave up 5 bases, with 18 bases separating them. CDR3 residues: CASRRDGGGTEAFF. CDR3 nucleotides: TGTGCCAGCCGTCGGGATGGGGGGGGAACTGAAGCTTTCTTT.

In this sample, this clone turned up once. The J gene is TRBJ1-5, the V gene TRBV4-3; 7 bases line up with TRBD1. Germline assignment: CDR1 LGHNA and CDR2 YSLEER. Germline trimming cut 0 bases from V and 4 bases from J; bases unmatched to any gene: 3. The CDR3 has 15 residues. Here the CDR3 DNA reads TGCGCCAGCAGCCAAGAGTCAGGGGGGAATCAGCCCCAGCATTTT. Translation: CASSQESGGNQPQHF.

CDR3 loop: CASSLGLNEQFF. The CDR3 nucleotides read TGTGCCAGCAGCTTAGGTCTCAATGAGCAGTTCTTC. The V and J genes are TRBV7-2 and TRBJ2-1; D ambiguous. This CDR3 comprises 12 residues. V was clipped by 1 base and J by 6 bases, with 4 bases between them. In germline, CDR1 is SGHTA, CDR2 FQGNSA.

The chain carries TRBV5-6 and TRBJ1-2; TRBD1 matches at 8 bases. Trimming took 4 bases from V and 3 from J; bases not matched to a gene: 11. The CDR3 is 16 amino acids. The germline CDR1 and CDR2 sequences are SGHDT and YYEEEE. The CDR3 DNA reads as TGTGCCAGCAGCACCCGGACAGGGTTGACAGACTATGGCTACACCTTC. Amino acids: CASSTRTGLTDYGYTF.

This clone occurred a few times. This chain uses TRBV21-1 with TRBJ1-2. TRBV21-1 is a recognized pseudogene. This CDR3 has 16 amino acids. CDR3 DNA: TGTGCCAGCAGCATTGAGTCGAACCCTAAAACCTATGGCTACACCTTC. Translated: CASSIESNPKTYGYTF.

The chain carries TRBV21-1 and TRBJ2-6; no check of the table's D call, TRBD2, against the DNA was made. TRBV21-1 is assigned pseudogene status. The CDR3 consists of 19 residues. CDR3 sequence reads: CASSKALLAGGMRANVLTF. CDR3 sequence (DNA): TGTGCCAGCAGCAAAGCGCTTCTAGCGGGGGGTATGAGGGCCAACGTCCTGACTTTC.

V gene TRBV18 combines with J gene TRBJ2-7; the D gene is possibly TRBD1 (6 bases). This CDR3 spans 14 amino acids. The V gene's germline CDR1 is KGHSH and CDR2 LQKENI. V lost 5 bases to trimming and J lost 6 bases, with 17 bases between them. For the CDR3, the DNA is TGTGCCAGCTCATACGGCGGATCGACAGGCGAGCAGTACTTC. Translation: CASSYGGSTGEQYF.